These T cell receptor beta chains were read from a single sample in a study of vaccination and CD4 T cells after COVID-19. TCRdb reprocessed the PCR reads via MiXCR and lists one record per CDR3 protein. Altogether some 3,000 distinct CDR3 sequences are present, about 25% being singletons, with the ten largest covering more than 25%. What these receptors recognize is not known. Sequenced sample: CD4+ T cells from blood, cultured in vitro. Source of these receptors: a human donor in good health. The CDR3 runs from the conserved cysteine through the conserved F or W. A D gene is named only where the DNA matches it firmly. Size values are once, few and many counts, or a class for expanded clones, and some rows have none.

- | TRBJ2-3 | - | TRBV28 | CASSLFATDTQYF | TGTGCCAGCAGTTTATTTGCCACAGATACGCAGTATTTT
- | TRBJ1-4 | - | TRBV6-5 | CASSYSAPNEKLFF | TGTGCCAGCAGTTACTCGGCTCCGAATGAAAAACTGTTTTTT
TRBD2 | TRBJ2-1 | few | TRBV7-8 | CASSPHAGGTKSYNEQFF | TGTGCCAGCAGCCCCCACGCGGGAGGGACCAAGTCCTACAATGAGCAGTTCTTC
TRBD1 | TRBJ1-1 | - | TRBV5-1 | CASSSGQRTEAFF | TGCGCCAGCAGCTCGGGACAGCGCACTGAAGCTTTCTTT
TRBD1 | TRBJ2-5 | few | TRBV11-2 | CASSHADRGYQETQYF | TGTGCCAGCAGCCACGCCGACAGGGGGTACCAAGAGACCCAGTACTTC
TRBD1 | TRBJ2-5 | - | TRBV20-1 | CSALGQGDSRETQYF | TGCAGTGCTCTCGGACAGGGCGATTCGAGAGAGACCCAGTACTTC
- | TRBJ1-2 | once | TRBV6-1 | CASSHGNGYTF | TGTGCCAGCAGTCATGGCAACGGCTACACCTTC
- | TRBJ1-5 | few | TRBV19 | CASSKTDFGQPQHF | TGTGCCAGTAGTAAGACCGATTTCGGTCAGCCCCAGCATTTT
TRBD1 | TRBJ1-1 | - | TRBV27 | CASSHPQGAGTEAFF | TGTGCCAGCAGTCACCCTCAGGGGGCGGGCACTGAAGCTTTCTTT
- | TRBJ1-2 | medium-sized | TRBV6-1 | CASERWARGYTF | TGTGCCAGCGAGCGGTGGGCGCGGGGCTACACCTTC
TRBD1 | TRBJ1-5 | few | TRBV28 | CASSLSGGDYNCQPQHF | TGTGCCAGCAGTTTATCAGGGGGCGACTACAATTGTCAGCCCCAGCATTTT
- | TRBJ2-5 | few | TRBV5-1 | CASSSSVASSLETQYF | TGCGCCAGCAGCTCCAGCGTTGCTAGCTCATTAGAGACCCAGTACTTC
TRBD1 | TRBJ1-1 | medium-sized | TRBV27 | CASSITTGGTEAFF | TGTGCCAGCAGTATTACTACAGGGGGCACTGAAGCTTTCTTT
- | TRBJ1-1 | - | TRBV6-5 | CASSYTYSRGAEAFF | TGTGCCAGCAGTTACACCTATAGCAGGGGCGCTGAAGCTTTCTTT
- | TRBJ2-6 | - | TRBV2 | CASSDEGSGANVLTF | TGTGCCAGCAGTGATGAGGGAAGTGGGGCCAACGTCCTGACTTTC
TRBD1 | TRBJ2-7 | few | TRBV27 | CASRGQGAYEQYF | TGTGCCAGCAGGGGACAGGGGGCGTACGAGCAGTACTTC
- | TRBJ2-7 | few | TRBV27 | CASSSRSRGPDSYEQYF | TGTGCCAGCAGTTCGCGCTCCAGGGGTCCGGACTCCTACGAGCAGTACTTC
TRBD1 | TRBJ1-5 | medium-sized | TRBV6-2/TRBV6-3 | CASSRQGDNQPQHF | TGTGCCAGCAGCCGACAGGGGGACAATCAGCCCCAGCATTTT
- | TRBJ1-1 | - | TRBV14 | CASSQNLNTEAFF | TGTGCCAGCAGCCAAAACTTGAACACTGAAGCTTTCTTT
- | TRBJ1-3 | - | TRBV5-4 | CASSLAKEGGNTIYF | TGTGCCAGCAGCTTGGCCAAGGAGGGTGGAAACACCATATATTTT
TRBD1 | TRBJ2-1 | few | TRBV7-2 | CASSRRDRGRNEQFF | TGTGCCAGCAGTCGCCGGGACAGGGGGCGCAATGAGCAGTTCTTC
- | TRBJ2-3 | few | TRBV6-4 | CASSDSISSDSDTQYF | TGTGCCAGCAGTGACTCGATTAGCAGCGACTCAGATACGCAGTATTTT
TRBD2 | TRBJ2-4 | - | TRBV4-3 | CASSPGTRGFLAKNIQYF | TGCGCCAGCAGTCCCGGGACTAGGGGTTTCTTAGCCAAAAACATTCAGTACTTC
- | TRBJ1-1 | - | TRBV5-1 | CASSLVQVGGEAFF | TGCGCCAGCAGCTTGGTACAAGTCGGGGGGGAAGCTTTCTTT
TRBD2 | TRBJ2-2 | few | TRBV6-2/TRBV6-3 | CASSRSGLALNTGELFF | TGTGCCAGCAGTCGATCTGGACTAGCGCTAAACACCGGGGAGCTGTTTTTT
- | TRBJ2-4 | - | TRBV7-2 | CASSQYSAKNIQYF | TGTGCCAGCAGCCAATATTCAGCCAAAAACATTCAGTACTTC
TRBD1 | TRBJ2-7 | few | TRBV28 | CASSGALGQAFYEQYF | TGTGCCAGCAGTGGGGCCCTTGGACAGGCATTCTACGAGCAGTACTTC
- | TRBJ1-1 | few | TRBV6-2/TRBV6-3 | CASSYSNTDTEAFF | TGTGCCAGCAGTTACTCGAACACAGACACTGAAGCTTTCTTT
- | TRBJ1-1 | medium-sized | TRBV20-1 | CSARATAGNTEAFF | TGCAGTGCTAGAGCCACAGCGGGGAACACTGAAGCTTTCTTT
- | TRBJ2-7 | few | TRBV10-1 | CASSESAGSLHEQYF | TGCGCCAGCAGTGAGTCGGCAGGGAGCTTACACGAGCAGTACTTC
TRBD1 | TRBJ2-5 | few | TRBV15 | CATSRDPRTGVLETQYF | TGTGCCACCAGCAGAGACCCTCGGACAGGGGTGTTGGAGACCCAGTACTTC
- | TRBJ2-1 | - | TRBV18 | CASSPGFHRINNEQFF | TGTGCCAGCTCACCAGGGTTTCACAGAATAAACAATGAGCAGTTCTTC
- | TRBJ2-1 | few | TRBV6-2/TRBV6-3 | CASSSGTRAYNEQFF | TGTGCCAGCAGCTCCGGGACGCGTGCCTACAATGAGCAGTTCTTC
- | TRBJ1-2 | - | TRBV20-1 | CSAPKLLYGYTF | TGCAGTGCCCCTAAGCTCCTCTATGGCTACACCTTC
- | TRBJ2-4 | - | TRBV12-3/TRBV12-4 | CASTTWDLAKNIQYF | TGTGCCAGCACTACATGGGACCTAGCCAAAAACATTCAGTACTTC
TRBD1 | TRBJ1-5 | - | TRBV29-1 | CSVGQGGDQPQHF | TGCAGCGTAGGACAGGGTGGGGATCAGCCCCAGCATTTT
TRBD1 | TRBJ1-1 | - | TRBV6-2/TRBV6-3 | CASSSILQGGTEAFF | TGTGCCAGCAGTTCCATCCTGCAGGGGGGAACTGAAGCTTTCTTT
TRBD2 | TRBJ2-1 | - | TRBV19 | CASSKLANEQFF | TGTGCCAGTAGTAAACTAGCGAATGAGCAGTTCTTC
- | TRBJ1-6 | medium-sized | TRBV20-1 | CSAIGLGVNSPLHF | TGCAGTGCTATCGGACTGGGAGTTAATTCACCCCTCCACTTT
- | TRBJ1-1 | medium-sized | TRBV10-3 | CAISETQLNTEAFF | TGTGCCATCAGTGAGACCCAGCTAAACACTGAAGCTTTCTTT
TRBD1 | TRBJ2-1 | few | TRBV24-1 | CATSDTGTGGLDEQFF | TGTGCCACCAGTGACACCGGGACAGGGGGTTTGGATGAGCAGTTCTTC
TRBD1 | TRBJ2-7 | - | TRBV28 | CASSFSGTGAYEQYF | TGTGCCAGCAGTTTCTCCGGGACAGGGGCCTACGAGCAGTACTTC
- | TRBJ1-5 | large | TRBV28 | CATLRGYQPQHF | TGTGCCACCCTGAGGGGGTATCAGCCCCAGCATTTT
- | TRBJ2-5 | - | TRBV19 | CASSPLGAGADQETQYF | TGTGCCAGTAGCCCCCTTGGGGCTGGGGCAGACCAAGAGACCCAGTACTTC
- | TRBJ2-2 | few | TRBV29-1 | CSVEYSITGELFF | TGCAGCGTTGAATACTCGATCACCGGGGAGCTGTTTTTT
- | TRBJ1-2 | medium-sized | TRBV27 | CASSLYAGGLNYGYTF | TGTGCCAGCAGTTTATACGCGGGAGGACTTAACTATGGCTACACCTTC
TRBD2 | TRBJ2-3 | - | TRBV7-3 | CASSSGLAGGTDTQYF | TGTGCCAGCAGCTCGGGACTAGCGGGTGGCACAGATACGCAGTATTTT
TRBD1 | TRBJ1-5 | medium-sized | TRBV28 | CASSLRQGALHQPQHF | TGTGCCAGCAGTTTACGGCAGGGGGCCCTCCATCAGCCCCAGCATTTT
- | TRBJ1-6 | - | TRBV4-3 | CASSQEVESPLHF | TGCGCCAGCAGCCAAGAGGTGGAATCACCCCTCCACTTT
- | TRBJ1-1 | - | TRBV28 | CASSSGLTEAFF | TGTGCCAGCAGTTCAGGGTTAACTGAAGCTTTCTTT
- | TRBJ2-3 | few | TRBV28 | CASSSPNDREQYF | TGTGCCAGCAGCTCCCCCAATGATCGGGAGCAGTATTTT
- | TRBJ1-6 | medium-sized | TRBV7-2 | CASSLRGRDSPLHF | TGTGCCAGCAGCTTGAGGGGTAGGGATTCACCCCTCCACTTT
TRBD2 | TRBJ2-1 | few | TRBV19 | CASSITSGRAREQFF | TGTGCCAGTAGTATCACTAGCGGGAGGGCCCGTGAGCAGTTCTTC
TRBD1 | TRBJ1-2 | few | TRBV7-2 | CASSPTTGRYGYTF | TGTGCCAGCAGTCCAACGACAGGGCGGTATGGCTACACCTTC
- | TRBJ1-1 | - | TRBV18 | CASSGWSGQGGTEAFF | TGTGCCAGCTCAGGTTGGAGTGGGCAGGGTGGAACTGAAGCTTTCTTT